These T cell receptor beta chains were read from a single sample in a study of identical twins. TCRdb called the 5' RACE reads again in MiXCR, with one record for every CDR3 protein. Of roughly 1,500,000 distinct CDR3 sequences in the sample, more than 30% were seen once. The sequenced material came from cord blood. The receptor source for this set is a newborn girl in good health. Both conserved end residues are part of each CDR3. D genes are given only for firm matches. For some rows the clone size is stated as once, few or many, or as a class when expanded; others skip it.

V: TRBV20-1; size: few; length: 11; J: TRBJ1-1; D: NA; DNA: TGCAGTGCTAGTAGAACACGTGAAGCTTTCTTT; CDR3: CSASRTREAFF
V: TRBV7-2; size: few; length: 15; J: TRBJ2-1; D: NA; DNA: TGTGCCAGCAGCTTAGCTAGGGGTAGCGGCAATGAGCAGTTCTTC; CDR3: CASSLARGSGNEQFF
V: TRBV3-1; size: NA; length: 15; J: TRBJ2-3; D: TRBD2; DNA: TGTGCCAGCAGTCCAAGCGGGGGGGCCATAGATACGCAGTATTTT; CDR3: CASSPSGGAIDTQYF
V: TRBV12-3/TRBV12-4; size: NA; length: 13; J: TRBJ1-2; D: NA; DNA: TGTGCCAGCAGCCTCGACGCCATCTATGGCTACACCTTC; CDR3: CASSLDAIYGYTF
V: TRBV2; size: many; length: 14; J: TRBJ1-2; D: NA; DNA: TGTGCCAGCAGAGACGACAGAGCTAACTATGGCTACACCTTC; CDR3: CASRDDRANYGYTF
V: TRBV4-2; size: few; length: 19; J: TRBJ2-7; D: TRBD1; DNA: TGTGCCAGCAGCCAAGTCCCGGGACAGGGAAGCGCGTTACCCTACGAGCAGTACTTC; CDR3: CASSQVPGQGSALPYEQYF
V: TRBV28; size: few; length: 18; J: TRBJ2-7; D: TRBD2; DNA: TGTGCCAGCAGTTTAGAACTAGCGGGAGGCCCCGTCGGCTACGAGCAGTACTTC; CDR3: CASSLELAGGPVGYEQYF
V: TRBV21-1; size: few; length: 16; J: TRBJ2-7; D: NA; DNA: TGTGCCAGCAGCAAAGTGTGGACTAGCGGAACCTACGAGCAGTACTTC; CDR3: CASSKVWTSGTYEQYF
V: TRBV11-2; size: few; length: 18; J: TRBJ2-3; D: TRBD2; DNA: TGTGCCAGCAGCTCCCTATATCGGACTAGCGGGGGGCGAGGTACGCAGTATTTT; CDR3: CASSSLYRTSGGRGTQYF
V: TRBV2; size: few; length: 15; J: TRBJ2-5; D: NA; DNA: TGTGCCAGCAGTGCACTTAGGAACCCAGAAGAGACCCAGTACTTC; CDR3: CASSALRNPEETQYF
V: TRBV20-1; size: NA; length: 13; J: TRBJ2-4; D: TRBD1; DNA: TGCAGTGCCAAGGGGGCAGGGGTAAACATTCAGTACTTC; CDR3: CSAKGAGVNIQYF
V: TRBV27; size: NA; length: 15; J: TRBJ1-2; D: NA; DNA: TGTGCCAGCAGTTTATTGGGGGCCCCTAACTACGGCTACACCTTC; CDR3: CASSLLGAPNYGYTF
V: TRBV7-6; size: NA; length: 16; J: TRBJ2-7; D: TRBD2; DNA: TGTGCCAGCAGCCAACCTGGACTAGCGGGAGGTAACGAGCAGTACTTC; CDR3: CASSQPGLAGGNEQYF
V: TRBV7-9; size: few; length: 13; J: TRBJ2-3; D: NA; DNA: TGTGCCAGCAGCTTATTATCAGTCGATACGCAGTATTTT; CDR3: CASSLLSVDTQYF
V: TRBV29-1; size: NA; length: 12; J: TRBJ1-2; D: NA; DNA: TGCAGCGTCCGGGACACCGACTATGGCTACACCTTC; CDR3: CSVRDTDYGYTF
V: TRBV6-5; size: NA; length: 15; J: TRBJ2-1; D: TRBD2; DNA: TGTGCACCCACACTAGGACTAGCGCCATACAATGAGCAGTTCTTC; CDR3: CAPTLGLAPYNEQFF
V: TRBV6-5; size: few; length: 13; J: TRBJ2-1; D: NA; DNA: TGTGCCAGCAGTGTAATCCGGAGAAATGAGCAGTTCTTC; CDR3: CASSVIRRNEQFF
V: TRBV27; size: once; length: 15; J: TRBJ1-1; D: NA; DNA: TGTGCCAGTTACCTCGCAGGGAAGAGGAACACTGAAGCTTTCTTT; CDR3: CASYLAGKRNTEAFF
V: TRBV7-2; size: few; length: 15; J: TRBJ1-2; D: NA; DNA: TGTGCCAGCCAATTCAGGACGACAGGCAACTATGGCTACACCTTC; CDR3: CASQFRTTGNYGYTF
V: TRBV3-1; size: NA; length: 13; J: TRBJ2-3; D: NA; DNA: TGTGCCAGCAGCCAAGAACTGAGAGCAACGCAGTATTTT; CDR3: CASSQELRATQYF
V: TRBV29-1; size: NA; length: 13; J: TRBJ1-1; D: NA; DNA: TGCAGCGTCGTGAGATCTATGAACACTGAAGCTTTCTTT; CDR3: CSVVRSMNTEAFF
V: TRBV12-3/TRBV12-4; size: NA; length: 13; J: TRBJ2-3; D: NA; DNA: TGTGCCAGCAGTGGACCGCTGGGAGATACGCAGTATTTT; CDR3: CASSGPLGDTQYF
V: TRBV2; size: NA; length: 13; J: TRBJ2-2; D: NA; DNA: TGTGCCAGCAGTGGACTAGATGGGAGGGAGCTGTTTTTT; CDR3: CASSGLDGRELFF
V: TRBV5-1; size: once; length: 16; J: TRBJ2-5; D: NA; DNA: TGCGCCAGCAGCTTGGGATCATTGGTAGGGGCAGAGACCCAGTACTTC; CDR3: CASSLGSLVGAETQYF
V: TRBV15; size: few; length: 15; J: TRBJ2-5; D: NA; DNA: TGTGCCACCAGCAGAGTCAGACAGGCCCCAGAGACCCAGTACTTC; CDR3: CATSRVRQAPETQYF
V: TRBV25-1; size: few; length: 15; J: TRBJ1-6; D: NA; DNA: TGTGCCAGCAGTAGGGAGAGCTCCTATAATTCACCCCTCCACTTT; CDR3: CASSRESSYNSPLHF
V: TRBV6-6; size: NA; length: 15; J: TRBJ1-2; D: NA; DNA: TGTGCCAGCAGTTACTCGACAGCCACTAACTATGGCTACACCTTC; CDR3: CASSYSTATNYGYTF
V: TRBV14; size: NA; length: 15; J: TRBJ2-1; D: NA; DNA: TGTGCCAGCAGCCGGATTTTAGGTTTGGCAGGCGAGCAGTTCTTC; CDR3: CASSRILGLAGEQFF
V: TRBV29-1; size: NA; length: 12; J: TRBJ2-5; D: NA; DNA: TGCAGCGTGGGGGGGACAGTAAAGACCCAGTACTTC; CDR3: CSVGGTVKTQYF
V: TRBV4-1; size: NA; length: 16; J: TRBJ1-5; D: NA; DNA: TGCGCCAGCAGCCAATTTTGGGACTATAGCAATCAGCCCCAGCATTTT; CDR3: CASSQFWDYSNQPQHF
V: TRBV20-1; size: NA; length: 14; J: TRBJ1-1; D: NA; DNA: TGCAGTGCTAGGGGGGGGACGGGGGACACTGAAGCTTTCTTT; CDR3: CSARGGTGDTEAFF